Only a few counts were recorded for the clone carrying this TCR beta chain. The antigen is unknown. These data belong to a study of CD8+ T cells in alopecia areata. General study results and limits: While tofacitinib was given, many expanded lesional clones persisted in scalp and blood. Sequencing of scalp samples also captures resident alphabeta T cells of normal skin.

Documented treatment: oral pan-JAK inhibitor, 5-10 mg twice daily. After isolation, RNA underwent reverse transcription to generate cDNA as the sequencing template. Sequencing was performed with immunoSEQ multiplex PCR; in TCRdb, only in-frame clones are kept and a portion is missing. The sample has a few hundred thousand clones, around two fifths seen once; the top ten hold 0.48%. Trimming cost V 2 bases and J 3 bases; bases outside gene matches: 0. This CDR3 has 13 amino acids. Germline CDR1 and CDR2: MNHEY and SVGAGI. Sequenced here: CD4+ T cells sorted from blood, sampled at approximately week 34, from a patient treated with tofacitinib. The J gene is TRBJ1-1, the V gene TRBV6-5, with TRBD1 identical over 7 bases. The receptor's source is a human donor with alopecia areata. CDR3 residues: CASSYRGHTEAFF. In DNA, the CDR3 is TGTGCCAGCAGTTACAGGGGGCACACTGAAGCTTTCTTT.